This TCR beta chain stems from a study of tumor-infiltrating lymphocytes in oesophageal squamous cell carcinoma. TCRdb ran MiXCR on the PCR reads and lists one entry per CDR3 protein. The sample shows 19,000 or so distinct CDR3 sequences, 47% of them seen only once. There are 13 residues in the CDR3. Germline loops: CDR1 SGHTA, CDR2 FQGTGA. The trim removed 5 bases at V and 4 bases at J, leaving 3 bases unmatched. There are a few counts of this clonotype. This TCR was recovered from a female donor with esophageal squamous cell carcinoma. J is TRBJ2-3 and V is TRBV7-3, with 7 bases matching TRBD1. The sequenced material came from normal esophageal tissue next to the tumor. The CDR3 DNA reads TGTGCCAGCAGCGCCCAGGGGGCAGATACGCAGTATTTT. Translating it yields CASSAQGADTQYF.